The 12 T cell receptor beta chains given below trace back to one sample, sequenced in a study of cytomegalovirus exposure and HLA in healthy donors. The PCR had 60 Vbeta and 13 Jbeta primers. The protocol was immunoSEQ multiplex PCR, while the TCRdb copy is restricted to in-frame clones and leaves out a portion. Of about 90,000 clones listed, just over 75% are singletons. Sequenced material: PBMCs. Receptors originate from a man younger than 45 in good health and CMV-seronegative.

The V call is TRBV6-5, the J call TRBJ1-2; D ambiguous. CDR3 length: 14 residues. Germline-derived CDR1 and CDR2 are MNHEY and SVGAGI. Between the trimmed V and J ends, which lost 6 bases and 0 bases, there was a span of 11 bases. The CDR3 sequence: CASREDLTNYGYTF. The CDR3 DNA reads TGTGCCAGCAGGGAGGACCTGACTAACTATGGCTACACCTTC.

This rearrangement joins TRBV4-1 to TRBJ2-5; 14 bases agree with TRBD2. The V segment lost 4 bases and the J segment 5 bases; nucleotides outside the gene matches: 12. Germline-derived CDR1 and CDR2 are MGHRA and YSYEKL. The CDR3 runs to 18 residues. The chain's CDR3 is CASSLTLGTSGSGETQYF. CDR3 DNA sequence: TGCGCCAGCAGCCTAACACTAGGGACTAGCGGGAGCGGGGAGACCCAGTACTTC.

The chain is built from TRBV5-8 and TRBJ2-3; D unresolved. The CDR3 has 16 residues. The germline gives CDR1 SGHTS, CDR2 YDEGEE. V lost 0 bases and J 0 bases, leaving 11 bases between the germline ends. CDR3 sequence (DNA): TGTGCCAGCAGCTTGGGACGTCTGCGGAGCACAGATACGCAGTATTTT. It specifies CASSLGRLRSTDTQYF.

V gene TRBV6-1 combines with J gene TRBJ1-5; D call uncertain. V was cut by 3 bases and J by 4 bases, with 13 bases left in between. The CDR3 is made up of 15 amino acids. CDR1 and CDR2 (germline): MNHNS, SASEGT. The CDR3 region is CASSESTRGNQPQHF. The CDR3 DNA reads TGTGCCAGCAGTGAGTCTACGAGAGGAAATCAGCCCCAGCATTTT.

Note on this clone: A junction boundary mismatches the germline segment, possibly from a read error. The genes are TRBV2 and TRBJ1-2, with D possibly matching TRBD1 (6 bases). Looked up from germline, CDR1 is SNHLY and CDR2 is FYNNEI. The CDR3 totals 15 residues. In nucleotides, the CDR3 is TGTGCCAGCAGCGAAGGGAGGACAGCTAACTATGGCTACACCTTC. This gives the protein CASSEGRTANYGYTF.

This chain links TRBV18 with TRBJ2-2; TRBD1 agrees at 8 bases. CDR1 and CDR2 (germline): KGHSH, LQKENI. This CDR3 is built from 17 residues. V gave up 3 bases and J gave up 4 bases; unmatched junction bases: 10. The CDR3 DNA reads as TGTGCCAGCTCACCCAATAAGGACAGGGTGGTCACCGGGGAGCTGTTTTTT. Its translation is CASSPNKDRVVTGELFF.

This chain uses TRBV4-1 with TRBJ2-2; D may be TRBD2 (6 bases). The CDR3 consists of 16 residues. The V gene lost 3 bases and the J gene lost 6 bases, with 17 bases spanning the gap. CDR1 and CDR2 from the germline V gene are MGHRA and YSYEKL. The CDR3 coding sequence is TGCGCCAGCAGCCATTCGGGACTGGGGTTATCCGGGGAGCTGTTTTTT. As protein: CASSHSGLGLSGELFF.

The rearrangement uses TRBV7-2 and TRBJ2-4; D possibly corresponds to TRBD1 (5 bases). Trimming stripped 5 bases from V and 5 bases from J, with 13 bases between. The CDR3 covers 14 residues. Germline V gene data show CDR1 as SGHTA and CDR2 as FQGNSA. The DNA for the CDR3 is TGTGCCAGCAGCCCGACAGTAAGGGAAAACATTCAGTACTTC. Protein: CASSPTVRENIQYF.

V usage is TRBV15 and J usage is TRBJ1-1, with D possibly being TRBD1 (6 bases). The CDR3 is 13 residues long. The germline CDR1 and CDR2 sequences are LNHNV and YYDKDF (reference sequence). V lost 1 base and J 4 bases, leaving 7 bases between the germline ends. The CDR3 nucleotides read TGTGCCACCAGCAGAGGACAGGCCACTGAAGCTTTCTTT. It encodes CATSRGQATEAFF.

The CDR3 spells CAISADDSPYEQYF. The CDR3 DNA reads TGTGCCATCAGTGCTGACGACAGCCCCTACGAGCAGTACTTC. The J gene is TRBJ2-7, the V gene TRBV10-3; a weak D match, TRBD1 (5 bases). Germline V gives CDR1 ENHRY, CDR2 SYGVKD. This CDR3 has 14 residues. Trimming cost V 4 bases and J 2 bases, with 12 bases left between them.

The chain employs TRBV18 and TRBJ1-1, with a possible D match to TRBD1 (5 bases). The CDR3 is made up of 15 amino acids. The germline gives CDR1 KGHSH, CDR2 LQKENI. V lost 2 bases and J lost 7, with 17 bases in between. This CDR3 reads CASSPFLGAEGEAFF. CDR3 DNA: TGTGCCAGCTCACCATTCCTAGGGGCGGAGGGTGAAGCTTTCTTT.

This clone was picked up one time. V usage is TRBV11-2 and J usage is TRBJ2-1, with 10 bases that match TRBD2. The CDR3 sequence is 19 residues long. Germline trimming cut 4 bases from V and 0 bases from J; bases unmatched to any gene: 12. Looked up from germline, CDR1 is SGHAT and CDR2 is FQNNGV. The CDR3 DNA reads as TGTGCCAGCAGCTCTCAAGCGGGAGGGGACATGAGCTCCTACAATGAGCAGTTCTTC. It codes for CASSSQAGGDMSSYNEQFF.